The 20 T cell receptor beta chains reported below all come from one sample, sequenced in a study of shared T cell receptors in the human thymus. Sequencing used immunoSEQ multiplex PCR; TCRdb keeps in-frame clones, though not all of them. The sample has approximately 580,000 clones; approximately 78% are singletons. The same sample was also used in a study of human thymus T cells.

The sample was thymocytes. These receptors originate from a boy under two years old with a congenital heart defect.

The chain couples TRBV7-8 to TRBJ2-7; a possible D gene is TRBD2 (6 bases). Per the germline V gene, CDR1 is SGHVS and CDR2 is FQNEAQ. V lost 4 bases and J 4 bases, leaving 23 bases between the germline ends. This CDR3 contains 17 residues. The CDR3 DNA follows: TGTGCCAGCAGCTCTATACCCCTCTCGGGAGTTATTTACGAGCAGTACTTC. It encodes CASSSIPLSGVIYEQYF.

The rearrangement uses TRBV28 and TRBJ2-7; 8 nucleotides match TRBD1. The CDR3 length is 13 residues. The germline V gene has CDR1 MDHEN and CDR2 SYDVKM. The J segment lost 4 bases and the V segment lost 6 bases, leaving 5 bases of the junction unmatched. The CDR3 coding sequence is TGTGCCAGCAGAGGGACAGGATGGTACGAGCAGTACTTC. Translated, it gives CASRGTGWYEQYF.

The V gene is TRBV2, the J gene TRBJ1-5, with 7 bases matching TRBD1. V shed 6 bases and J 3 bases; nucleotides not matched to a gene: 8. This CDR3 is 15 amino acids long. Per germline, CDR1 SNHLY and CDR2 FYNNEI. DNA for the CDR3: TGTGCCAGCAGCAAGACAGGGACCTCCAATCAGCCCCAGCATTTT. The encoded protein is CASSKTGTSNQPQHF.

The gene calls are TRBV6-1 and TRBJ2-7, with 11 bases fitting TRBD2. Germline V gene data show CDR1 as MNHNS and CDR2 as SASEGT. The CDR3 covers 14 residues. V lost 7 bases, J lost 6 bases, and 8 bases stayed unmatched. CDR3 bases: TGTGCCAGCACCGTTCTAGCGGGAGGAGGCGAGCAGTACTTC. Protein product: CASTVLAGGGEQYF.

This clone has only one observation. The rearrangement uses TRBV14 and TRBJ2-2, with 8 bases that match TRBD1. The CDR3 contains 15 residues. Germline CDR1 SGHDN, CDR2 FVKESK. V was pared by 0 bases and J by 5 bases, with 2 bases of the junction left unmatched. CDR3 sequence (DNA): TGTGCCAGCAGCCAAGAAAACAGGGGGACCGGGGAGCTGTTTTTT. Translated, it gives CASSQENRGTGELFF.

This sequence joins TRBV28 and TRBJ2-7, with 10 bases matching TRBD1. The CDR3 runs 14 residues. The J segment lost 3 bases and the V segment lost 5 bases, leaving 4 bases of the junction unmatched. Germline loops: CDR1 MDHEN, CDR2 SYDVKM. The CDR3 DNA reads TGTGCCAGCAGTCAGGACAGGGGGTTCTACGAGCAGTACTTC. Amino acids: CASSQDRGFYEQYF.

This clone was detected only once. This chain uses TRBV2 with TRBJ2-3, with D possibly matching TRBD1 (5 bases). Trimming stripped 6 bases from V and 7 bases from J, with 14 bases between. The CDR3 is 13 residues long. Germline V lookup: CDR1 SNHLY, CDR2 FYNNEI. In DNA form, the CDR3 reads TGTGCCAGCAGGGCACTCCAGGGCCATACGCAGTATTTT. It is translated as CASRALQGHTQYF.

This clone was seen more than once but under ten times. This chain joins TRBV9 and TRBJ2-7, with a tentative D call TRBD2 (6 bases). The CDR3 covers 15 residues. Germline V gives CDR1 SGDLS, CDR2 YYNGEE. V gave up 3 bases and J gave up 4 bases, with 17 bases separating them. In nucleotides, the CDR3 is TGTGCCAGCAGCGCCGTTGGGGGGTTTGTATACGAGCAGTACTTC. It is translated as CASSAVGGFVYEQYF.

The chain recombines TRBV6-5 with TRBJ1-4; D might be TRBD1 (6 bases). There are 13 residues in the CDR3. Germline lookup yields CDR1 MNHEY and CDR2 SVGAGI. Trimming took off 4 bases at V and 14 bases at J, with 17 bases between the two ends. CDR3 residues: CASSSNPQGSLFF. The CDR3 DNA reads as TGTGCCAGCAGTTCCAACCCACAGGGAAGTCTGTTTTTT.

The genes are TRBV27 and TRBJ1-4; D ambiguous. The CDR3 consists of 14 residues. Germline V gene sequence: CDR1 MNHEY, CDR2 SMNVEV (reference sequence). V shed 5 bases and J shed 8 bases, with 15 bases lying between them. CDR3 region: CASSPRGMEEKLFF. DNA for the CDR3: TGTGCCAGCAGTCCCCGAGGGATGGAAGAAAAACTGTTTTTT.

This clone was recorded only once. V gene TRBV5-1 combines with J gene TRBJ2-7; 8 bases line up with TRBD1. The germline CDR1 and CDR2 sequences are SGHRS and YFSETQ. V lost 3 bases and J lost 2; bases outside the gene matches: 4. The CDR3 is 14 residues long. CDR3 sequence: CASSYGQGTYEQYF. The CDR3 coding sequence is TGCGCCAGCAGCTACGGACAGGGAACCTACGAGCAGTACTTC.

The chain recombines TRBV6-1 with TRBJ1-5; TRBD1 agrees at 9 bases. V gave up 6 bases and J gave up 6 bases; unmatched junction bases: 3. The CDR3 is 13 amino acids. The germline V gene encodes CDR1 MNHNS and CDR2 SASEGT. The CDR3, as DNA: TGTGCCAGCAGGGGACAGGGTGGTCAGCCCCAGCATTTT. It translates to CASRGQGGQPQHF.

J is TRBJ2-7 and V is TRBV4-3; the match to TRBD2 covers 10 bases. Germline V lookup: CDR1 LGHNA, CDR2 YSLEER. The CDR3 runs 17 residues. The V segment lost 1 base and the J segment 1 base; nucleotides outside the gene matches: 7. CDR3: CASSQGILAGRSYEQYF. Here the CDR3 DNA reads TGCGCCAGCAGCCAAGGAATACTAGCGGGAAGATCCTACGAGCAGTACTTC.

V is TRBV6-5 and J is TRBJ1-1; D unclear. V gave up 5 bases and J gave up 3 bases, with 13 bases separating them. The V gene's germline CDR1 is MNHEY and CDR2 SVGAGI. This CDR3 region has 14 residues. CDR3 residues: CASSRIQWDTEAFF. For the CDR3, the DNA is TGTGCCAGCAGTAGGATACAGTGGGACACTGAAGCTTTCTTT.

The rearrangement joins TRBV28 to TRBJ2-5; 9 nucleotides line up with TRBD1. From germline, CDR1 is MDHEN and CDR2 SYDVKM. Germline trimming cut 2 bases from V and 2 bases from J; bases unmatched to any gene: 6. The CDR3 sequence is 16 residues long. The CDR3 reads CASSLVRDRDQETQYF. The CDR3 DNA follows: TGTGCCAGCAGTTTAGTCCGGGACAGGGATCAAGAGACCCAGTACTTC.

This clone was seen more than once but under ten times. The chain has TRBV10-3 and TRBJ2-4; 7 positions match TRBD2. The CDR3 contains 17 residues. With V trimmed by 0 bases and J by 0 bases, 5 bases remained unmatched. The germline CDR1 and CDR2 sequences are ENHRY and SYGVKD. The DNA for the CDR3 is TGTGCCATCAGTGAGTCAGAGCGGGGCCTAGCCAAAAACATTCAGTACTTC. Residues: CAISESERGLAKNIQYF.

This chain links TRBV14 with TRBJ2-1; D might be TRBD2 (5 bases). Per the germline V gene, CDR1 is SGHDN and CDR2 is FVKESK. The CDR3 contains 13 residues. Deletions cut 1 base from V and 8 bases from J, with 9 bases between. CDR3 nucleotide sequence: TGTGCCAGCAGCCAAGGATCCGGGGATGAGCAGTTCTTC. Translating gives CASSQGSGDEQFF.

In its sample, this clone was seen a few times. The V call is TRBV7-9, the J call TRBJ2-7, with D possibly TRBD2 on 5 matching bases. Trimming took 3 bases from V and 1 from J, leaving 19 bases between them. The germline V gene encodes CDR1 SEHNR and CDR2 FQNEAQ (reference sequence). The CDR3 has 17 amino acids. CDR3 in DNA: TGTGCCAGCAGCTTTTCTGGGGTCCCCGGGGTTTCCTACGAGCAGTACTTC. Amino acid sequence: CASSFSGVPGVSYEQYF.

The chain carries TRBV10-3 and TRBJ2-5, with TRBD2 matching over 13 bases. V gave up 6 bases and J gave up 5 bases; unmatched junction bases: 6. This CDR3 has 15 residues. The germline V gene has CDR1 ENHRY and CDR2 SYGVKD. CDR3 region: CAIRGLAGSGETQYF. The CDR3 coding sequence is TGTGCCATCAGGGGACTAGCGGGAAGCGGCGAGACCCAGTACTTC.

Only a few counts were recorded for this clone. The CDR3, as DNA: TGTGCCAGTAGTAGCTCTGACAGGCGGAACACCGGGGAGCTGTTTTTT. This codes for CASSSSDRRNTGELFF. This rearrangement joins TRBV19 to TRBJ2-2; D is perhaps TRBD1 (6 bases). CDR3 length: 16 amino acids. Trimming cost V 4 bases and J 1 base, with 13 bases left between them. The germline gives CDR1 LNHDA, CDR2 SQIVND (reference sequence).